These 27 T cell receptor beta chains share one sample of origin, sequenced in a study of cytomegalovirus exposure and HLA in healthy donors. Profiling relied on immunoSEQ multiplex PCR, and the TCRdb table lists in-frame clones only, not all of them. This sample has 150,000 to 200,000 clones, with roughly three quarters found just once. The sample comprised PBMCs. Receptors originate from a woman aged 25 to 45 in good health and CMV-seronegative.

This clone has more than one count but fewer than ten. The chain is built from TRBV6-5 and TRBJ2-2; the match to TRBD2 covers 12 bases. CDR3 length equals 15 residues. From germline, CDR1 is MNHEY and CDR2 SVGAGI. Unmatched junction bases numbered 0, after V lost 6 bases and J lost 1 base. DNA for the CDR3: TGTGCCAGCAGGACTAGCGGGGGGAACACCGGGGAGCTGTTTTTT. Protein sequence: CASRTSGGNTGELFF.

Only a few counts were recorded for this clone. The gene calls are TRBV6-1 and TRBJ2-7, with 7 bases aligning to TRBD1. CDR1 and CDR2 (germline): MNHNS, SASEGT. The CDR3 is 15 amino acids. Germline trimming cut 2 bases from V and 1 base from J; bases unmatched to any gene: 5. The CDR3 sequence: CASSEPRDSSYEQYF. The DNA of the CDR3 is TGTGCCAGCAGTGAACCTAGGGACAGTTCCTACGAGCAGTACTTC.

The CDR3 bases are TGTGCCAGCAGCGTAGGAGGCAGGGCGGACTACGAGCAGTACTTC. Its translation is CASSVGGRADYEQYF. The chain recombines TRBV9 with TRBJ2-7; D perhaps matches TRBD1 (5 bases). Trimming pared 0 bases from V and 3 bases from J, leaving 13 bases between. This CDR3 has 15 residues. Germline-derived CDR1 and CDR2 are SGDLS and YYNGEE.

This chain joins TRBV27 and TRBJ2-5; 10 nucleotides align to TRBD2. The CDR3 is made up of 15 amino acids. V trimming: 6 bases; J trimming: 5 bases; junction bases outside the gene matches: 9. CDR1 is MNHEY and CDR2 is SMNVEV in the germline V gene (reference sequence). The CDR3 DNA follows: TGTGCCAGCAGGGTCCTAGCGGGAGAGAGTGAGACCCAGTACTTC. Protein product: CASRVLAGESETQYF.

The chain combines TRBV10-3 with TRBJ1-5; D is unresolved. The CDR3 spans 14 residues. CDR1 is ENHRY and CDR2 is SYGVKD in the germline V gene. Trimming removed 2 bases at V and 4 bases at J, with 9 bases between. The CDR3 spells CAISEGRPNQPQHF. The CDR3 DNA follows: TGTGCCATCAGTGAGGGGCGACCTAATCAGCCCCAGCATTTT.

CDR3 nucleotide sequence: TGTGCCAGCCGGGACAGGGGCTTTCAGAACACTGAAGCTTTCTTT. As protein: CASRDRGFQNTEAFF. The rearrangement uses TRBV19 and TRBJ1-1, with 10 bases fitting TRBD1. This CDR3 has 15 amino acids. J gave up 1 base and V 9 bases, and 8 bases lay outside the gene matches. The V gene's germline CDR1 is LNHDA and CDR2 SQIVND (reference sequence).

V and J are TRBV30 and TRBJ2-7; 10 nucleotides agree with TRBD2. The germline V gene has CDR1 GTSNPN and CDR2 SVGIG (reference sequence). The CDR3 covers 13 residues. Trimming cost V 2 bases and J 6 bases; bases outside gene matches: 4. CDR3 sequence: CAWSSGGASEQYF. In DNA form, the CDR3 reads TGTGCCTGGAGTAGCGGGGGGGCTTCCGAGCAGTACTTC.

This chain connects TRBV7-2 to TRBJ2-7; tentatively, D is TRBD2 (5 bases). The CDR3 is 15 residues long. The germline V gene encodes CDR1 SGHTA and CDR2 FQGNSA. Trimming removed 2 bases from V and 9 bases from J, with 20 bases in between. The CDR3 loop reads CASSLRVTWEKGQYF. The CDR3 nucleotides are TGTGCCAGCAGCTTAAGGGTAACTTGGGAGAAGGGGCAGTACTTC.

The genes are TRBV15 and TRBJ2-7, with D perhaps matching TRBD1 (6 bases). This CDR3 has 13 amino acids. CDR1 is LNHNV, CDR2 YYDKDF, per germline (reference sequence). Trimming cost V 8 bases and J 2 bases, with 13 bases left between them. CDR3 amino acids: CATQGYPAYEQYF. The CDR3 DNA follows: TGTGCCACCCAGGGGTATCCCGCCTACGAGCAGTACTTC.

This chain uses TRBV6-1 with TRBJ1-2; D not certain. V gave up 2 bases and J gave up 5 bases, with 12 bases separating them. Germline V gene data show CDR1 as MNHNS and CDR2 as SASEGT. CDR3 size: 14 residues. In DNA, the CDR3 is TGTGCCAGCAGTGAATCTCGGGTGATTTATGGCTACACCTTC. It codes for CASSESRVIYGYTF.

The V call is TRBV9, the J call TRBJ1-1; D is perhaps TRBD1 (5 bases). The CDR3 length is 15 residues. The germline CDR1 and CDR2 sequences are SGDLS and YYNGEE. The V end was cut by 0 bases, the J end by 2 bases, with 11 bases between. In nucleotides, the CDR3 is TGTGCCAGCAGCGTAGGGCCACAGGTCAACACTGAAGCTTTCTTT. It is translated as CASSVGPQVNTEAFF.

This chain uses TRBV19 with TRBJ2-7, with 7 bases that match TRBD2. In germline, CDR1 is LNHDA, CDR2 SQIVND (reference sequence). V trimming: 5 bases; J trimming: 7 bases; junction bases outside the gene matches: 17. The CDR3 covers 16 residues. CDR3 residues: CASSPPGGDRSGEQYF. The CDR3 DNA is TGTGCCAGTAGTCCCCCTGGGGGGGACCGATCAGGGGAGCAGTACTTC. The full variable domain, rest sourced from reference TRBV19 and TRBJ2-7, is DGGITQSPKYLFRKEGQNVTLSCEQNLNHDAMYWYRQDPGQGLRLIYYSQIVNDFQKGDIAEGYSVSREKKESFPLTVTSAQKNPTAFYLCASSPPGGDRSGEQYFGPGTRLTVT.

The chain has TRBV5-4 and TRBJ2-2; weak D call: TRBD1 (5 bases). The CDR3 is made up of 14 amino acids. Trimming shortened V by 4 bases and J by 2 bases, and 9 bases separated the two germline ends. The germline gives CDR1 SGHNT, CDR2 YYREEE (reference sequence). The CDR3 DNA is TGTGCCAGCAGCCAGACAGTAAACACCGGGGAGCTGTTTTTT. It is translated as CASSQTVNTGELFF.

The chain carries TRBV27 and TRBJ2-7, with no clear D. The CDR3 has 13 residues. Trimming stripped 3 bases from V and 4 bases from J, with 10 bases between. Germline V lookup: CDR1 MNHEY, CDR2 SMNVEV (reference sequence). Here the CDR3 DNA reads TGTGCCAGCAGTTTTGGGCCTGGTTACGAGCAGTACTTC. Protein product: CASSFGPGYEQYF.

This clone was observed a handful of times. This chain's CDR3 is CASSEESIWTSGSLQPDTQYF. Written as DNA, the CDR3 is TGCGCCAGCAGTGAGGAGAGTATCTGGACTAGCGGGAGCTTGCAGCCAGATACGCAGTATTTT. The chain employs TRBV10-1 and TRBJ2-3; 13 positions match TRBD2. Germline CDR1 WNHNN, CDR2 SYGVQD (reference sequence). J gave up 4 bases and V 2 bases, and 18 bases lay outside the gene matches. This CDR3 is 21 amino acids long.

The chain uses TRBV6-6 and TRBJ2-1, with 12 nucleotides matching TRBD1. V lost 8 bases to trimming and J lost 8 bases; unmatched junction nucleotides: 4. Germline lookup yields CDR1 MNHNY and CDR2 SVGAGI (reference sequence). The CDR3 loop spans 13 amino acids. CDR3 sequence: CASRDRGPDEQFF. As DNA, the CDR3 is TGTGCCAGCCGGGACAGGGGGCCAGATGAGCAGTTCTTC.

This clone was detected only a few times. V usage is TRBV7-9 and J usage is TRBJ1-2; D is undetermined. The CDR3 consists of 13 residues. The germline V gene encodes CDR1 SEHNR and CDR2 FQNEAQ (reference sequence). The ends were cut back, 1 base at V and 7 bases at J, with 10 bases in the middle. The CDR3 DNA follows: TGTGCCAGCAGCTTAGGTGCAGGCACTGGCTACACCTTC. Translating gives CASSLGAGTGYTF.

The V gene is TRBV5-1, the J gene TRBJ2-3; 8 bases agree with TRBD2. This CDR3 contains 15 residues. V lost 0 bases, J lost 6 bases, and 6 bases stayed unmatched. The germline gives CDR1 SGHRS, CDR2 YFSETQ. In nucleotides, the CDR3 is TGCGCCAGCAGCTTGGCTGCGGGGGGAGCGGATACGCAGTATTTT. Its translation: CASSLAAGGADTQYF.

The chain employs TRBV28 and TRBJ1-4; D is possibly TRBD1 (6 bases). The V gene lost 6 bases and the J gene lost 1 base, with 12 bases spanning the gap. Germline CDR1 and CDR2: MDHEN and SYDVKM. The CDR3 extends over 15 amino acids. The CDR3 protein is CASRIRGKTNEKLFF. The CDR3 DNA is TGTGCCAGCAGAATCAGGGGTAAAACTAATGAAAAACTGTTTTTT.

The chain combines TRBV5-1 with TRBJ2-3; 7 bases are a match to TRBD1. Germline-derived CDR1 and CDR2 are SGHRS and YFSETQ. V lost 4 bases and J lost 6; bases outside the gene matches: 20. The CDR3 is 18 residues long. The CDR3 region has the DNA TGCGCCAGCAGCAAAGAACCTAACCGGGACAGAACACTTGATACGCAGTATTTT. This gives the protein CASSKEPNRDRTLDTQYF.

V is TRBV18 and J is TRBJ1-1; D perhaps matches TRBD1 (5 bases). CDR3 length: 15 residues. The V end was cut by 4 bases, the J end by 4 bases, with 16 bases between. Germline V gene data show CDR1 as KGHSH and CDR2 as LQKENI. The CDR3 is CASSQRNDGGTEAFF. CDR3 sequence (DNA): TGTGCCAGCTCACAACGCAACGACGGGGGCACTGAAGCTTTCTTT.

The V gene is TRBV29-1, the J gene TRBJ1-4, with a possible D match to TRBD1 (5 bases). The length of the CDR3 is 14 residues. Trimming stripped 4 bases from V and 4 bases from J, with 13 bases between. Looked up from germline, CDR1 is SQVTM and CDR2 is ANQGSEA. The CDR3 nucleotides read TGCAGCGTTGTTGACAGCCCGTTTAATGAAAAACTGTTTTTT. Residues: CSVVDSPFNEKLFF. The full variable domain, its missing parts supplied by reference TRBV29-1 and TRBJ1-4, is SAVISQKPSRDICQRGTSLTIQCQVDSQVTMMFWYRQQPGQSLTLIATANQGSEATYESGFVIDKFPISRPNLTFSTLTVSNMSPEDSSIYLCSVVDSPFNEKLFFGSGTQLSVL.

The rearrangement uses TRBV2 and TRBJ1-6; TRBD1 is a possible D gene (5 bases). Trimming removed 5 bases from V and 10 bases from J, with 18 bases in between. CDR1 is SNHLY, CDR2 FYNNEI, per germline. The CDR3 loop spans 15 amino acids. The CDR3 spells CASSLLAGKGSPLHF. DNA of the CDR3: TGTGCCAGCAGTCTCTTGGCAGGGAAGGGCTCACCCCTCCACTTT.

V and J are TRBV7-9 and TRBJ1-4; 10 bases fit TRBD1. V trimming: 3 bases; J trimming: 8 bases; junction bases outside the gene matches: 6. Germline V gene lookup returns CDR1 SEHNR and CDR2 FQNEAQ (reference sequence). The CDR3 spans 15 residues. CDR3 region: CASSLTGGSTEKLFF. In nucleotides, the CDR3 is TGTGCCAGCAGCTTGACAGGGGGCTCAACGGAAAAACTGTTTTTT.

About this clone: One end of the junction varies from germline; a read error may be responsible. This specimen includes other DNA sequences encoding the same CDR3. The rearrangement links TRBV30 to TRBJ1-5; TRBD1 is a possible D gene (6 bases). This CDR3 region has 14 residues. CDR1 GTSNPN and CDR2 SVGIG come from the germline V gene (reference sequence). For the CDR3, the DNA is TGCGCCTGGAGTGTAAACCAGGGGAATCAGCCCCAGCATTTT. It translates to CAWSVNQGNQPQHF.

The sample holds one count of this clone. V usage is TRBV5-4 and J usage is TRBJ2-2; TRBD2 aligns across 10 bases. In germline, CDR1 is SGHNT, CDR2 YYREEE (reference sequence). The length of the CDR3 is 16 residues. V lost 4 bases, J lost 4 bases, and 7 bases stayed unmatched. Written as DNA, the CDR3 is TGTGCCAGCAGCAATAGCGGGAGGCGGGGCACCGGGGAGCTGTTTTTT. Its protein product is CASSNSGRRGTGELFF.

The CDR3 DNA reads TGTGCCAGCAGCTCCGGACAGGGGGGGAATCAGCCCCAGCATTTT. It codes for CASSSGQGGNQPQHF. The rearrangement uses TRBV9 and TRBJ1-5, with TRBD1 identical over 10 bases. Losses at the gene ends were 4 bases for V and 4 bases for J; bases not matched to a gene: 5. Germline CDR1 and CDR2: SGDLS and YYNGEE. This CDR3 contains 15 residues.